The present T cell receptor (beta chain) was sequenced within a study of post-analysis software for immune sequencing data. Study-wide results and caveats: There were five or six TRBV segments more frequent in patients than controls, and TRBV5-6, TRBV5-1 and TRBV20-1 were among them. The F measure placed samples prepared in the same batch into strongly shared clusters.

Note on this clonotype: The antigen is unknown.

The CDR3 totals 18 residues. The germline V and J ends were trimmed by 1 base and 0 bases, with 16 bases remaining between them. Germline V gene data show CDR1 as SGHTA and CDR2 as FQGNSA. Unique molecular identifiers featured in each of the TCR beta cDNA libraries. TCRdb itself ran the PCR reads through MiXCR, one entry per CDR3 protein. The table has about 810,000 distinct CDR3 sequences, 53% seen once. V usage is TRBV7-2 and J usage is TRBJ1-5; D unclear. The receptor was isolated from a girl between 10 and 17 years old with multiple sclerosis. Specimen: blood. The CDR3 region has the DNA TGTGCCAGCAGCTTAGTTGGTAGAAAGGGTTCTAGCAATCAGCCCCAGCATTTT. Its translation: CASSLVGRKGSSNQPQHF.